This paragraph reports one T cell receptor (beta chain). The data derive from a study of shared clonotypes between healthy human individuals. Germline assignment: CDR1 MGHRA and CDR2 YSYEKL. V lost 3 bases to trimming and J lost 4 bases; unmatched junction nucleotides: 7. The CDR3 has 15 residues. CD8 cells classed as naive were CD45RO-negative and positively selected for CCR7, excluding terminally differentiated effector memory CD45RA+ cells. Repertoires were generated with immunoSEQ multiplex PCR, while TCRdb's copy carries only in-frame clones and drops some. In the table there are about 590,000 clones, about 95% of which are singletons.

The material sequenced was naive CD8+ T cells sorted from blood. This clonotype was obtained from a young woman in good health. The rearrangement links TRBV4-1 to TRBJ2-3; 7 bases match TRBD1. DNA for the CDR3: TGCGCCAGCAGCCAGTATACGACAGGGTCAGATACGCAGTATTTT. This codes for CASSQYTTGSDTQYF.